These 8 T cell receptor beta chains came from one sample sequenced in a study of blood T cells in healthy people across ages. Using a J-beta primer mix together with a sample-barcoded 5' primer, a second PCR was run for roughly 7 to 11 cycles. TCRdb recomputed calls from the 5' RACE reads with MiXCR, one row per CDR3 protein. This sample has around 600,000 distinct CDR3 sequences; around 48% occur once, and the top ten carry around 23%. Material for sequencing was blood. These receptors were collected from a man older than 75 in good health.

The chain links TRBV7-2 to TRBJ2-5; TRBD1 is a possible D gene (5 bases). V lost 0 bases and J lost 5, with 16 bases in between. The CDR3 extends over 16 amino acids. Germline values: CDR1 SGHTA, CDR2 FQGNSA. CDR3 amino acids: CASSLARVGAAETQYF. The CDR3 nucleotides read TGTGCCAGCAGCTTAGCCCGAGTTGGGGCCGCGGAGACCCAGTACTTC.

The chain employs TRBV20-1 and TRBJ2-7; D possibly corresponds to TRBD1 (5 bases). Looked up from germline, CDR1 is DFQATT and CDR2 is SNEGSKA (reference sequence). This CDR3 region has 13 residues. Trimming took off 3 bases at V and 9 bases at J, with 18 bases between the two ends. The DNA of the CDR3 is TGCAGTGCTAGGAGTGGGGCCCTCAAGTTGCAGTACTTC. This gives the protein CSARSGALKLQYF.

A single count supports this clonotype. V is TRBV12-3 or TRBV12-4 and J is TRBJ2-7; D unresolved. The end of the DNA is better explained by TRBJ2-5, so the J call may be wrong. The CDR3 has 13 amino acids. The CDR3 sequence is CASSLRPPETQYF. The CDR3 nucleotides are TGTGCCAGCAGTTTGAGGCCCCCTGAGACCCAGTACTTC.

The chain recombines TRBV12-3 or TRBV12-4 with TRBJ2-1; the D is unclear. V was trimmed by 5 bases and J by 9 bases, leaving 14 bases between them. This CDR3 comprises 13 residues. The CDR3 is CASSPWSSLEQFF. CDR3 nucleotide sequence: TGTGCCAGCAGTCCGTGGAGTAGCCTTGAGCAGTTCTTC.

This clonotype showed up just a few times. The chain has TRBV6-2 or TRBV6-3 and TRBJ2-5; no firm D call. This CDR3 region has 13 residues. V lost 6 bases to trimming and J lost 1 base, with 9 bases between them. Germline loops: CDR1 MNHEY, CDR2 SVGEGT. The chain's CDR3 is CASRGQFQETQYF. The CDR3 bases are TGTGCCAGCAGAGGGCAGTTCCAAGAGACCCAGTACTTC.

This clonotype has ten or more counts. This could be a read error, since a much larger clone is one nucleotide away. The chain is built from TRBV6-5 and TRBJ2-6; D might be TRBD1 or TRBD2, each matching 5 bases. V was trimmed by 8 bases and J by 3 bases, leaving 14 bases between them. Germline CDR1 reads MNHEY; CDR2 reads SVGAGI. The CDR3 sequence is 15 residues long. CDR3: CASRRDDGGANVLTF. The CDR3 DNA follows: TGTGCCAGCCGAAGGGACGATGGTGGGGCCAACGTCCTGACTTTC.

The chain joins TRBV27 to TRBJ2-3, with D hard to call. The V end was cut by 2 bases, the J end by 4 bases, with 7 bases between. Germline CDR1 and CDR2: MNHEY and SMNVEV (reference sequence). CDR3 length: 13 residues. CDR3 bases: TGTGCCAGCAGTTTACTTGAGGCAGATACGCAGTATTTT. Its translation is CASSLLEADTQYF.

The gene calls are TRBV29-1 and TRBJ2-5; D not certain. The CDR3 runs 12 residues. Germline V gene lookup returns CDR1 SQVTM and CDR2 ANQGSEA. Trimming cost V 7 bases and J 0 bases, with 9 bases left between them. The CDR3 coding sequence is TGCAGCGCAAGACGGAACCAAGAGACCCAGTACTTC. Protein: CSARRNQETQYF.